The 25 T cell receptor beta chains below were found in one sample sequenced in a study of blood T cell repertoires in COVID-19. Measured with immunoSEQ multiplex PCR; TCRdb has only the in-frame clones, and not every one. In the table there are around 250,000 clones, approximately 90% of which are singletons. Sequencing used PBMCs or T cells enriched from blood (not recorded which). The receptors were gathered from a man aged 45-65 years who had been exposed to COVID-19.

The chain employs TRBV28 and TRBJ1-4, with 9 bases that match TRBD1. The CDR3 loop spans 13 amino acids. Trimming at V came to 10 bases and at J to 3 bases, leaving 3 bases not matched to a gene. Per the germline V gene, CDR1 is MDHEN and CDR2 is SYDVKM. In DNA form, the CDR3 reads TGTGCCACCACAGGGGGCGCTAATGAAAAACTGTTTTTT. It codes for CATTGGANEKLFF.

This rearrangement joins TRBV11-3 to TRBJ2-3; 12 bases are shared with TRBD2. The trim removed 6 bases at V and 3 bases at J, leaving 1 base unmatched. CDR3 length: 14 amino acids. The germline V gene encodes CDR1 SGHNT and CDR2 YENEEA. The CDR3 sequence: CASRLAGGTDTQYF. CDR3 DNA sequence: TGTGCCAGCAGACTAGCGGGAGGTACAGATACGCAGTATTTT.

This chain connects TRBV2 to TRBJ1-6; 7 bases match TRBD1. The germline V gene has CDR1 SNHLY and CDR2 FYNNEI. This CDR3 has 15 amino acids. The ends lost 1 base at V and 10 bases at J; junction bases unmatched: 7. The CDR3 DNA reads TGTGCCAGCAGTGAAGTGAACAGGGGAGGATCACCCCTCCACTTT. It specifies CASSEVNRGGSPLHF.

The chain is built from TRBV6-5 and TRBJ2-1; 8 bases map to TRBD1. J gave up 9 bases and V 4 bases, and 2 bases lay outside the gene matches. The CDR3 is 12 amino acids. CDR1 and CDR2 from the germline V gene are MNHEY and SVGAGI. For the CDR3, the DNA is TGTGCCAGCAGTTCCGACAGGGGTGAGCAGTTCTTC. Its translation is CASSSDRGEQFF.

The V and J genes are TRBV11-2 and TRBJ2-6; tentative D call: TRBD2 (7 bases). V was clipped by 11 bases and J by 4 bases, with 12 bases between them. The CDR3 is 13 residues long. In germline, CDR1 is SGHAT, CDR2 FQNNGV. The CDR3 loop reads CAHRGAGANVLTF. DNA for the CDR3: TGTGCCCATCGGGGGGCCGGGGCCAACGTCCTGACTTTC.

The rearrangement uses TRBV2 and TRBJ1-5; unclear D gene. The CDR3 is 14 amino acids. Per the germline V gene, CDR1 is SNHLY and CDR2 is FYNNEI. Trimming pared 4 bases from V and 2 bases from J, leaving 9 bases between. The CDR3, as DNA: TGTGCCAGCAGTGGGTCAGGCGGCAATCAGCCCCAGCATTTT. The encoded protein is CASSGSGGNQPQHF.

The chain couples TRBV24-1 to TRBJ2-1; 14 bases align to TRBD2. CDR1 and CDR2 from the germline V gene are KGHDR and SFDVKD. Trimming removed 7 bases from V and 7 bases from J; junction bases left unmatched: 5. The CDR3 consists of 15 residues. The CDR3: CATRGTSGGGNEQFF. CDR3 sequence (DNA): TGTGCCACCAGAGGGACTAGCGGGGGTGGAAATGAGCAGTTCTTC.

The rearrangement links TRBV18 to TRBJ1-5; 7 bases match TRBD1. Germline V CDR1 and CDR2: KGHSH, LQKENI. The V and J ends lost 1 base and 2 bases, in that order; junction bases with no gene match: 5. There are 16 residues in the CDR3. The CDR3 sequence is CASSPLAGGGNQPQHF. The CDR3 DNA is TGTGCCAGCTCACCACTGGCAGGGGGTGGCAATCAGCCCCAGCATTTT. Filled out from reference TRBV18 and TRBJ1-5, the complete variable domain reads NAGVMQNPRHLVRRRGQEARLRCSPMKGHSHVYWYRQLPEEGLKFMVYLQKENIIDESGMPKERFSAEFPKEGPSILRIQQVVRGDSAAYFCASSPLAGGGNQPQHFGDGTRLSIL.

This clone occurred once. The rearrangement joins TRBV6-6 to TRBJ2-5; 9 bases are shared with TRBD1. The junction had 7 bases not matched to a gene; V was cut back by 4 bases and J by 4 bases. The germline V gene encodes CDR1 MNHNY and CDR2 SVGAGI (reference sequence). This CDR3 contains 15 residues. CDR3 sequence: CASSWTGEFLETQYF. DNA of the CDR3: TGTGCCAGCAGTTGGACAGGGGAATTTCTAGAGACCCAGTACTTC.

This chain uses TRBV5-4 with TRBJ1-3, with D perhaps matching TRBD1 (5 bases). This CDR3 is built from 14 residues. Germline values: CDR1 SGHNT, CDR2 YYREEE (reference sequence). The V and J ends lost 2 bases and 2 bases respectively, with 8 bases between them. The chain's CDR3 is CASSFDSAGNTIYF. The CDR3 DNA reads as TGTGCCAGCAGCTTTGACAGCGCTGGAAACACCATATATTTT.

The rearrangement links TRBV18 to TRBJ2-1, with D possibly matching TRBD2 (5 bases). V lost 3 bases to trimming and J lost 5 bases, with 8 bases between them. The CDR3 totals 13 residues. Germline V gene data show CDR1 as KGHSH and CDR2 as LQKENI. CDR3 in amino acids: CASSPLADNEQFF. The DNA of the CDR3 is TGTGCCAGCTCACCTCTAGCAGACAATGAGCAGTTCTTC.

The chain combines TRBV11-3 with TRBJ2-7; 8 positions agree with TRBD1. J gave up 5 bases and V 5 bases, and 11 bases lay outside the gene matches. Germline V CDR1 and CDR2: SGHNT, YENEEA. This CDR3 spans 15 amino acids. CDR3 bases: TGTGCCAGCAGCCATGGACAGGGATCGTGGAACGAGCAGTACTTC. This gives the protein CASSHGQGSWNEQYF. Full variable domain (remainder filled in from reference TRBV11-3 and TRBJ2-7): EAGVVQSPRYKIIEKKQPVAFWCNPISGHNTLYWYLQNLGQGPELLIRYENEEAVDDSQLPKDRFSAERLKGVDSTLKIQPAELGDSAVYLCASSHGQGSWNEQYFGPGTRLTVT.

The chain has TRBV2 and TRBJ1-4; D not resolved. Germline V CDR1 and CDR2: SNHLY, FYNNEI. There are 15 residues in the CDR3. V was trimmed by 6 bases and J by 0 bases, leaving 11 bases between them. Here the CDR3 reads CASSPQIATNEKLFF. The CDR3 DNA sequence: TGTGCCAGCAGCCCACAGATCGCAACTAATGAAAAACTGTTTTTT.

The chain links TRBV2 to TRBJ2-5; 9 nucleotides agree with TRBD2. CDR1 is SNHLY and CDR2 is FYNNEI in the germline V gene. Trimming at V came to 4 bases and at J to 10 bases, leaving 10 bases not matched to a gene. The CDR3 sequence is 14 residues long. For the CDR3, the DNA is TGTGCCAGCAGTGTCGGGCGGGGGGGCCGGATCCAGTACTTC. Its translation: CASSVGRGGRIQYF.

This chain connects TRBV6-5 to TRBJ2-2; 7 nucleotides align to TRBD1. In germline, CDR1 is MNHEY, CDR2 SVGAGI. V trimming: 2 bases; J trimming: 3 bases; junction bases outside the gene matches: 0. CDR3 size: 14 residues. The DNA of the CDR3 is TGTGCCAGCAGTTACGACAGGGACACCGGGGAGCTGTTTTTT. This translates into CASSYDRDTGELFF.

The CDR3: CASSSQGEPGYTFF. The CDR3 nucleotides read TGTGCCAGCAGTTCACAAGGGGAACCGGGTTATACTTTCTTT. The chain employs TRBV2 and TRBJ1-1, with a tentative D call TRBD1 (5 bases). The length of the CDR3 is 14 residues. Trimming took 5 bases from V and 12 from J, leaving 22 bases between them. Germline V gene lookup returns CDR1 SNHLY and CDR2 FYNNEI.

Note on this clone: One end of the junction fails to match germline, which may point to a read error. The chain carries TRBV28 and TRBJ2-6; TRBD1 matches at 11 bases. Per the germline V gene, CDR1 is MDHEN and CDR2 is SYDVKM. There are 18 residues in the CDR3. The CDR3 spells CASSIWTGGISGANVLTF. As DNA, the CDR3 is TGTGCCAGCAGTATATGGACAGGGGGCATCTCTGGGGCCAACGTCCTGACTTTC.

Only a few counts were recorded for this clone. This chain connects TRBV4-2 to TRBJ2-2, with 7 bases that match TRBD2. With V trimmed by 4 bases and J by 9 bases, 8 bases remained unmatched. The CDR3 totals 14 residues. Germline CDR1 is LGHNA and CDR2 is YNFKEQ. The CDR3: CASSPGLGERELFF. CDR3 nucleotide sequence: TGTGCCAGCAGCCCCGGACTAGGAGAGCGGGAGCTGTTTTTT.

This chain uses TRBV18 with TRBJ1-5; D is uncertain. Per the germline V gene, CDR1 is KGHSH and CDR2 is LQKENI. CDR3 length: 13 amino acids. Between the trimmed V and J ends, which lost 6 bases and 0 bases, there was a span of 6 bases. DNA of the CDR3: TGTGCCAGCTCCGAGGGTAGCAATCAGCCCCAGCATTTT. Translation: CASSEGSNQPQHF.

The chain combines TRBV4-1 with TRBJ2-3; 9 bases are a match to TRBD1. CDR1 and CDR2 (germline): MGHRA, YSYEKL. V dropped 0 bases and J dropped 2; count of bases not matched to a gene: 9. The CDR3 is made up of 18 amino acids. The CDR3 sequence is CASSQDKAGTGITDTQYF. CDR3 nucleotide sequence: TGCGCCAGCAGCCAAGATAAGGCCGGGACAGGGATCACAGATACGCAGTATTTT.

V and J are TRBV28 and TRBJ1-5; 9 bases match TRBD1. Germline CDR1 reads MDHEN; CDR2 reads SYDVKM. The CDR3 contains 16 residues. J was trimmed by 7 bases and V by 3 bases; bases with no gene match: 10. The CDR3 loop is CASSFPTGGYGQPQHF. The DNA for the CDR3 is TGTGCCAGCAGTTTCCCGACAGGGGGGTACGGCCAGCCCCAGCATTTT.

The chain has TRBV10-1 and TRBJ1-2; the match to TRBD1 covers 7 bases. Germline CDR1 is WNHNN and CDR2 is SYGVQD (reference sequence). The CDR3 loop spans 15 amino acids. The V gene end was trimmed by 3 bases and the J gene end by 5 bases; junction bases not matched to a gene: 9. CDR3 residues: CASSDFRDSRYGYTF. The CDR3 nucleotides read TGCGCCAGCAGTGATTTTAGGGACAGCAGATATGGCTACACCTTC.

The genes are TRBV6-5 and TRBJ1-2, with D perhaps matching TRBD1 (5 bases). V lost 6 bases and J lost 5, with 16 bases in between. CDR3 length: 14 residues. The germline V gene encodes CDR1 MNHEY and CDR2 SVGAGI. The CDR3: CASSDDSFLYGYTF. The CDR3 DNA is TGTGCCAGCAGCGACGACAGCTTCCTATATGGCTACACCTTC.

This chain links TRBV18 with TRBJ2-1, with 9 bases aligning to TRBD1. There are 17 residues in the CDR3. Germline CDR1 and CDR2: KGHSH and LQKENI. V dropped 1 base and J dropped 4; count of bases not matched to a gene: 8. The CDR3 sequence is CASSPLSGTGTYNEQFF. The CDR3 DNA reads TGTGCCAGCTCACCACTATCCGGGACAGGGACATACAATGAGCAGTTCTTC.

This clone was picked up a small number of times. The V gene is TRBV11-2, the J gene TRBJ1-2, with 8 bases lining up with TRBD1. CDR1 is SGHAT and CDR2 is FQNNGV in the germline V gene. After removal of 0 bases from V and 4 bases from J, the junction contained 7 bases not matched to a gene. There are 16 residues in the CDR3. CDR3 nucleotides: TGTGCCAGCAGCTTAGATACAGGGGGATGGCCCTATGGCTACACCTTC. Translation gives CASSLDTGGWPYGYTF.